This T cell receptor beta chain was sequenced in a study of blood T cell repertoires in COVID-19. Looking at the study overall: Acute and convalescent COVID-19 specimens originated in the United States, Italy and Spain. The analysed material was cDNA or gDNA that came from T cells, B-cell-depleted T cells, or PBMCs.

CDR1 is SQVTM, CDR2 ANQGSEA, per germline. This CDR3 region has 13 residues. Unmatched junction bases numbered 3, after V lost 6 bases and J lost 3 bases. In the source study's methods: Researchers report that nucleated cell counts were estimated from reference gene primer amplification. The data were produced by immunoSEQ multiplex PCR, yet TCRdb's version contains in-frame clones alone and is incomplete. V and J calls and clone size are given by that table; D and trimming were obtained from the DNA. The sample contains about 89,000 clones, about 87% of which appear only once. The sample taken for sequencing was peripheral blood. The origin of this receptor is a man between 60 and 70 years old with acute or convalescent COVID-19. The chain carries TRBV29-1 and TRBJ2-3; TRBD2 matches at 10 bases. The CDR3 here is CSVSAGGTDTQYF. CDR3 coding DNA: TGCAGCGTCTCAGCGGGAGGGACAGATACGCAGTATTTT.